This is a list of T cell receptor beta chains from one sample in a study of persistence of HIV-infected CD4 T cells. These receptors' antigens are unknown. Clones were read by immunoSEQ multiplex PCR, and TCRdb kept only the in-frame ones, dropping some. The sample has tens of thousands of clones; about 81% are singletons. The sequenced sample was CD4+ T cells sorted from PBMCs after approximately 19-hour stimulation, obtained from a patient who received antiretroviral therapy. The receptors come from an adult man with HIV who was CMV-seropositive. Each CDR3 is given with its conserved first and last residue. A D gene is named only where the DNA matches it firmly. Size values are once, few and many counts, or a class for expanded clones, and some rows have none.

>-|-|TRBJ2-6|TRBV2
TGTGCCAGCAGGTCCAGGGCTGGGGCCAACGTCCTGACTTTC
CASRSRAGANVLTF
>-|once|TRBJ2-7|TRBV20-1
TGCAGTGCCGAGTCCGCCGACGAGCAGTACTTC
CSAESADEQYF
>-|-|TRBJ1-5|TRBV6-1
TGTGCCAGCAGTGAAGCGCAAGGGCACCCCAATCAGCCCCAGCATTTT
CASSEAQGHPNQPQHF
>-|-|TRBJ2-3|TRBV28
TGTGCCAGCAGCCTTCCCTCTAGTGGAGATACGCAGTATTTT
CASSLPSSGDTQYF
>-|-|TRBJ1-3|TRBV6-5
TGTGCCAGCAGTTATAGCCGAGGACGCTCTGGAAACACCATATATTTT
CASSYSRGRSGNTIYF
>-|-|TRBJ1-1|TRBV5-5
TGTGCCAGCAGCCCAAGGAAGGGGGACACTGAAGCTTTCTTT
CASSPRKGDTEAFF
>TRBD1|-|TRBJ1-1|TRBV5-4
TGTGCCAGCAGCTTGGTAGGCAGGGGGGACACTGAAGCTTTCTTT
CASSLVGRGDTEAFF
>-|-|TRBJ1-5|TRBV7-2
TGTGCCAGCAGCCGGAACGTAGGACAGACCAATCAGCCCCAGCATTTT
CASSRNVGQTNQPQHF
>-|-|TRBJ2-7|TRBV4-1
TGCGCCAGCAGCCAAGCGGATTGGCAGCCTTACGAGCAGTACTACTTC
CASSQADWQPYEQYYF
>-|medium-sized|TRBJ2-7|TRBV3-1/TRBV3-2
TGTGCCAGCCAGGCGCGTTCCTACGAGCAGTACTTC
CASQARSYEQYF